This TCR beta chain is drawn from a study of T cells in Graves' hyperthyroidism and ophthalmopathy. Aged 18 to 65, the patients had hyperthyroidism that was newly diagnosed and had lasted under 2 months. Every diagnosis used clinical symptoms, serum thyroxine and TRAb, thyroid ultrasound and orbital computed tomography. The investigators amplified TCR beta CDR3 regions from RNA transcripts. Researchers ran a first-round RT-PCR on the TCR CDR3 using the HTBI primer set. TCRdb re-called the multiplex PCR reads through MiXCR, storing one row per CDR3 protein. The profile shows 600,000 to 750,000 distinct CDR3 sequences, about 18% of them singletons. The sequenced sample consisted of blood. This receptor was identified in a man aged 50 or older with Graves' hyperthyroidism.

CDR3 in amino acids: CASSLGLAGGAGEQFF. CDR3 sequence (DNA): TGTGCCAGCAGCTTAGGACTAGCCGGAGGGGCAGGTGAGCAGTTCTTC. V and J are TRBV11-2 and TRBJ2-1; TRBD2 matches at 7 bases. The CDR3 consists of 16 residues. Germline V gives CDR1 SGHAT, CDR2 FQNNGV. The junction had 12 bases not matched to a gene; V was cut back by 1 base and J by 9 bases.